What follows are 2 T cell receptor beta chains derived from one specimen sequenced in a study of beta chain features in type 1 diabetes. Study-level findings and limits: Type 1 diabetes patients showed a moderate but significant shortening of TCRB CDR3s in all four CD4+ subsets.

Expressed TCRB transcripts were sequenced, since all the RNA that had been isolated was reverse transcribed. Generated by immunoSEQ multiplex PCR, the TCRdb table keeps only in-frame clones and is missing some. Altogether fewer than 300,000 clones are present, around 9.9% being singletons, with the ten largest covering around 0.017%. Their target antigens are unknown. The specimen sequenced was naive CD4+ T cells from blood. Every receptor here comes from a man aged 30-40 years with type 1 diabetes.

The chain uses TRBV5-4 and TRBJ2-3, with D unclear. This CDR3 region has 15 residues. V was clipped by 0 bases and J by 1 base, with 9 bases between them. Germline V gene sequence: CDR1 SGHNT, CDR2 YYREEE (reference sequence). In DNA, the CDR3 is TGTGCCAGCAGCTTGGGAGGAATCGGCACAGATACGCAGTATTTT. Translating gives CASSLGGIGTDTQYF.

The V and J genes are TRBV29-1 and TRBJ1-1; possibly TRBD1 for D (6 bases). CDR1 and CDR2 from the germline V gene are SQVTM and ANQGSEA. CDR3 length: 13 residues. The CDR3 nucleotides read TGCGGCGCCGGGACACAGATGAACACTGAAGCTTTCTTT. Translated, it gives CGAGTQMNTEAFF.